This T cell receptor beta chain was sequenced in a study of control samples from healthy donors and cancer patients. Trimming removed 6 bases from V and 2 bases from J, with 14 bases in between. The CDR3 covers 15 residues. Per germline, CDR1 KGHSH and CDR2 LQKENI. Profiling relied on immunoSEQ multiplex PCR, and the TCRdb table lists in-frame clones only, not all of them. The table shows 150,000 or so clones, with 80% to 95% occurring only once. This chain connects TRBV18 to TRBJ1-3, with D perhaps TRBD1 (6 bases). Sequencing used blood. This TCR was recovered from a woman aged 25 to 39 in good health. The CDR3, as DNA: TGTGCCAGCTCTCAAACAGGGAAGGCTGGAAACACCATATATTTT. It yields the protein CASSQTGKAGNTIYF.